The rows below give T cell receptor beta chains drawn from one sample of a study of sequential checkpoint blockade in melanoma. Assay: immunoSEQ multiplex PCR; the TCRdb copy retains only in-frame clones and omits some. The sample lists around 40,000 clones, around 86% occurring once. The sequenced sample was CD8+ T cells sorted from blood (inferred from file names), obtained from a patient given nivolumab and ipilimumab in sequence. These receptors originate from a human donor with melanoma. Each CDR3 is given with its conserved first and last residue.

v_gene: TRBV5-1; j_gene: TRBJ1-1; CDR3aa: CASSTVPAGNTEAFF
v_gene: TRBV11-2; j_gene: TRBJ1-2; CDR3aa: CASSLDGPPGQLNGYTF
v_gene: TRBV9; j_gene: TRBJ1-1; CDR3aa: CASSVVGVHMNTEAFF
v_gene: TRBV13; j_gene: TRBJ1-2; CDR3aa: CASSLGFLEGYTF
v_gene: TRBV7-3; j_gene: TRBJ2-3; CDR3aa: CASSFLGTGGDTQYF
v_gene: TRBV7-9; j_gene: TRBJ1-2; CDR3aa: CASGRDRGYGYTF
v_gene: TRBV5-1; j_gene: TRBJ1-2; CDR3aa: CASTRGQKTGGFGGYTF
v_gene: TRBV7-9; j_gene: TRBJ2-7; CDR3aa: CASSLPGQGLNEQYF
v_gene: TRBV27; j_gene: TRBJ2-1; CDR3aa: CASTQLTSGRVWSYNEQFF
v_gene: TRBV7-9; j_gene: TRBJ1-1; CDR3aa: CASILPGTGGGLRSEAFF
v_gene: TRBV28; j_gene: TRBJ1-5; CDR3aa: CASSSMQGADNQPQHF
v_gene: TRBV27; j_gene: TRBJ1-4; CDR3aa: CATPRGNEKLFF
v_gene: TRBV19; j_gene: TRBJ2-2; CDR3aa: CASRPGTGELFF
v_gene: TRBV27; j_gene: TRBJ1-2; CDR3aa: CASSLGPGTGANYGYTF
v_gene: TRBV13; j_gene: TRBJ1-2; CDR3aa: CASSSGTGQNYGYTF
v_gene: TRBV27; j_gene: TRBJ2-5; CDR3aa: CAGSWSASETQYF
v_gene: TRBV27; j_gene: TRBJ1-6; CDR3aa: CASSLGQKSPLHF
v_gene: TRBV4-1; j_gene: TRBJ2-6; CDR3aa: CASSQREGANVLTF
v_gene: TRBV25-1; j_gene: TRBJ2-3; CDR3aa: CASSEEGLAGTDTQYF
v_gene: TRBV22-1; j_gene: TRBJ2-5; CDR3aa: CPGSARLDREETQYF
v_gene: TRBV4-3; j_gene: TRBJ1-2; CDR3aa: CASSPAGRNYYGYTF
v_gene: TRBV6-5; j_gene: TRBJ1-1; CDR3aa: CASKVTDRLNTEAFF
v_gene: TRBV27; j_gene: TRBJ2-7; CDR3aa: CASIGPGGYEQYF
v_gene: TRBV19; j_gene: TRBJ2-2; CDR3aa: CASSIRHLNTGELFF
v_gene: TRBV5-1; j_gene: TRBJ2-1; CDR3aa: CASSLASGRANEQFF
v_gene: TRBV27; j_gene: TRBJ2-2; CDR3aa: CASSPGLLTTGELFF
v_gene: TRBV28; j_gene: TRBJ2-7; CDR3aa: CASSSPGGDLREQYF
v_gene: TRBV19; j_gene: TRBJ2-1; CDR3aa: CASSTALLAGGQFF
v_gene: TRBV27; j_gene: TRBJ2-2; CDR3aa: CASSWGTGIPGELFF
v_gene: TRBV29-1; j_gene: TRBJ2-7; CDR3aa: CSVGPGTYEQYF
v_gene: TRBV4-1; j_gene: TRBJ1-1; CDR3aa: CASSQNMLFGTGGGETEAFF
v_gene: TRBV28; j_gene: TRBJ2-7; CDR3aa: CASSLERDKTSYEQYF
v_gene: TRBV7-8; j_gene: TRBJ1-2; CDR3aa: CASSWPEKEGAGYTF
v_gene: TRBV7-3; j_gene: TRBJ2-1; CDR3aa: CASSLVSLAGNNEQFF
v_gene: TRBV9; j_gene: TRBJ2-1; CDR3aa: CASSVGGSVSLGNGEQFF
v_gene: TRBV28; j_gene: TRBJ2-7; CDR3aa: CASSTGLAGVYEQYF
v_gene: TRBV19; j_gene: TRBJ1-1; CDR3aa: CASSMSGNTEAFF
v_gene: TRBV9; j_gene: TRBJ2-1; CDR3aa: CASSVDGTSEYNEQFF
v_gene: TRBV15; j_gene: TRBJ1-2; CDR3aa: CATSIRTGDGYTF
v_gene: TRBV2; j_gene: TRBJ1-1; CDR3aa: CASSPDKNTEAFF
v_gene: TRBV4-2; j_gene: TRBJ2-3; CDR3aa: CASSQPGLAPTDTQYF
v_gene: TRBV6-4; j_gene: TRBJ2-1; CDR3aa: CASSERPPRAGGNYNEQFF
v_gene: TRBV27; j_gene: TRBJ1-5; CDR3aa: CASSLHGVGQPQHF
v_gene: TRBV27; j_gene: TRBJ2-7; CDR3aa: CASTVTGTSVYEQYF
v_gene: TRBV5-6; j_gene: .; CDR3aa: CASSLGVGLASYEQYF
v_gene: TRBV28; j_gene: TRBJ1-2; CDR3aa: CASSLGRGRSLNGYTF
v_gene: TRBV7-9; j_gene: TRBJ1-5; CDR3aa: CASSLTDRLNSNQPQHF
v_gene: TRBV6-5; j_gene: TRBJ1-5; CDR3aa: CASSYGSGSQPQHF
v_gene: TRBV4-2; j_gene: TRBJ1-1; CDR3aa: CASSPVSGTEAFF
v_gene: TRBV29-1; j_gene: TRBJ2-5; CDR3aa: CSVEAGDLNRRGLAGNPPPETQYF
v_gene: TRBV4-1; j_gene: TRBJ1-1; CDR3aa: CASSPPRAEMNTEAFF
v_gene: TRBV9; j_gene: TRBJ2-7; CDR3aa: CASSVGGQGYEQYF
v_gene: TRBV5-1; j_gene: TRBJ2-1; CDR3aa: CASSFSGSRGNEQFF
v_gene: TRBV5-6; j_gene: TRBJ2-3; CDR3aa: CASSLASDTQYF
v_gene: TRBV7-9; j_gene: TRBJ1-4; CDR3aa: CASSLGWAGDEKLFF
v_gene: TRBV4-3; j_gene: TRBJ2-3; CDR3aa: CASSWSGRADTQYF
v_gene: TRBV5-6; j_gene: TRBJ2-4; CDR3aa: CASSLAGQGLIGNIQYF